The 31 T cell receptor beta chains below were found in one sample sequenced in a study of cytomegalovirus exposure and HLA in healthy donors. Primers for the PCR totalled 60 Vbeta and 13 Jbeta. Libraries were prepared by immunoSEQ multiplex PCR; TCRdb keeps only in-frame clonotypes and omits some of them. The table lists more than 150,000 clones, 65% to 90% of them singletons. The sequenced sample was PBMCs. These receptors were obtained from a woman aged 45 to 65 in good health and CMV-seropositive.

This chain joins TRBV30 and TRBJ2-3; 7 nucleotides match TRBD2. This CDR3 has 15 amino acids. Trimming cost V 4 bases and J 3 bases; bases outside gene matches: 10. Germline V CDR1 and CDR2: GTSNPN, SVGIG (reference sequence). CDR3 bases: TGTGCCTGGACTGCTAGCGGTTTCCCGACAGATACGCAGTATTTT. Protein sequence: CAWTASGFPTDTQYF.

The rearrangement joins TRBV4-3 to TRBJ1-1; D is undetermined. The ends were cut back, 2 bases at V and 4 bases at J, with 14 bases in the middle. Germline lookup yields CDR1 LGHNA and CDR2 YSLEER. The length of the CDR3 is 15 residues. The CDR3 protein is CASSQSVASITEAFF. In DNA, the CDR3 is TGCGCCAGCAGCCAATCCGTGGCCTCCATCACTGAAGCTTTCTTT.

J is TRBJ2-3 and V is TRBV9; 7 nucleotides align to TRBD2. The length of the CDR3 is 15 residues. Looked up from germline, CDR1 is SGDLS and CDR2 is YYNGEE. After removal of 0 bases from V and 3 bases from J, the junction contained 4 bases not matched to a gene. CDR3 sequence reads: CASSVGRGTTDTQYF. CDR3 in DNA: TGTGCCAGCAGCGTAGGGCGGGGGACTACAGATACGCAGTATTTT. Full variable domain (outside the CDR3, taken from reference TRBV9 and TRBJ2-3): DSGVTQTPKHLITATGQRVTLRCSPRSGDLSVYWYQQSLDQGLQFLIQYYNGEERAKGNILERFSAQQFPDLHSELNLSSLELGDSALYFCASSVGRGTTDTQYFGPGTRLTVL.

V and J are TRBV19 and TRBJ2-6; 7 positions agree with TRBD1. V was clipped by 1 base and J by 4 bases; unmatched bases: 1. Germline CDR1 and CDR2: LNHDA and SQIVND (reference sequence). The CDR3 totals 15 residues. The CDR3 protein is CASSIGTGGANVLTF. The CDR3 coding sequence is TGTGCCAGTAGTATAGGGACAGGAGGGGCCAACGTCCTGACTTTC.

The chain employs TRBV11-2 and TRBJ1-6; tentative D call: TRBD1 (5 bases). The CDR3 extends over 14 amino acids. The germline CDR1 and CDR2 sequences are SGHAT and FQNNGV. The V and J ends lost 2 bases and 10 bases respectively, with 12 bases between them. The CDR3 region has the DNA TGTGCCAGCAGCTTAATGGACAACCGGTCACCCCTCCACTTT. Encoded protein: CASSLMDNRSPLHF. The full variable domain, rest sourced from reference TRBV11-2 and TRBJ1-6, is EAGVAQSPRYKIIEKRQSVAFWCNPISGHATLYWYQQILGQGPKLLIQFQNNGVVDDSQLPKDRFSAERLKGVDSTLKIQPAKLEDSAVYLCASSLMDNRSPLHFGNGTRLTVT.

V is TRBV18 and J is TRBJ2-3; 7 positions agree with TRBD1. Trimming cost V 3 bases and J 3 bases; bases outside gene matches: 9. This CDR3 is built from 16 residues. Germline CDR1 is KGHSH and CDR2 is LQKENI. In DNA, the CDR3 is TGTGCCAGCTCACCCGAACAGGGGTTGGGTACAGATACGCAGTATTTT. Protein product: CASSPEQGLGTDTQYF.

The chain links TRBV4-3 to TRBJ2-1, with 11 bases fitting TRBD2. V lost 3 bases to trimming and J lost 6 bases; unmatched junction nucleotides: 10. CDR3 length: 17 amino acids. Germline V lookup: CDR1 LGHNA, CDR2 YSLEER. CDR3 sequence (DNA): TGCGCCAGCAGCCAGTCACCCAGAACTAGCGGGGGCAATGAGCAGTTCTTC. Translation: CASSQSPRTSGGNEQFF.

The genes are TRBV6-5 and TRBJ1-1; D remains ambiguous. The germline V gene has CDR1 MNHEY and CDR2 SVGAGI. The CDR3 has 13 residues. Deletions cut 5 bases from V and 3 bases from J, with 10 bases between. Here the CDR3 reads CASSRSGDTEAFF. The DNA for the CDR3 is TGTGCCAGCAGTCGCAGCGGAGACACTGAAGCTTTCTTT.

The chain employs TRBV6-4 and TRBJ2-1; D is possibly TRBD2 (6 bases). This CDR3 comprises 16 residues. CDR1 and CDR2 from the germline V gene are MRHNA and SNTAGT. Trimming shortened V by 2 bases and J by 4 bases, and 15 bases separated the two germline ends. The CDR3 is CASSDKDGGGYNEQFF. The CDR3 DNA reads TGTGCCAGCAGTGACAAGGACGGGGGTGGGTACAATGAGCAGTTCTTC.

J is TRBJ2-1 and V is TRBV27; no clear D. Per the germline V gene, CDR1 is MNHEY and CDR2 is SMNVEV (reference sequence). This CDR3 has 16 residues. V shed 0 bases and J shed 0 bases, with 9 bases lying between them. This CDR3 is CASSLSVERSYNEQFF. CDR3 coding DNA: TGTGCCAGCAGTTTATCGGTGGAGCGCTCCTACAATGAGCAGTTCTTC.

In nucleotides, the CDR3 is TGTGCCAGCAGCGTAGCTGACGGGACAGAAAACGTCCTGACTTTC. Its translation is CASSVADGTENVLTF. This rearrangement joins TRBV9 to TRBJ2-6; 7 positions agree with TRBD1. CDR3 length: 15 amino acids. The V and J ends lost 0 bases and 10 bases, in that order; junction bases with no gene match: 7. Germline V CDR1 and CDR2: SGDLS, YYNGEE.

V usage is TRBV7-6 and J usage is TRBJ2-1; 13 nucleotides line up with TRBD2. CDR3 size: 16 residues. CDR1 SGHVS and CDR2 FNYEAQ come from the germline V gene. With 5 bases clipped from V and 10 bases from J, the junction kept 11 bases outside the gene matches. CDR3 in amino acids: CASSLSTSGGAGEQFF. DNA for the CDR3: TGTGCCAGCAGCCTCTCTACTAGCGGGGGGGCCGGGGAGCAGTTCTTC.

The sample holds one count of this clone. V is TRBV11-2 and J is TRBJ2-7; D unresolved. CDR3 length: 14 amino acids. In germline, CDR1 is SGHAT, CDR2 FQNNGV. V was shortened by 0 bases and J by 2 bases, with 8 bases between the two germline ends. CDR3 DNA: TGTGCCAGCAGCTTAGAATGGCAAACCTACGAGCAGTACTTC. This sequence encodes CASSLEWQTYEQYF. Full variable domain (rest looked up from reference TRBV11-2 and TRBJ2-7): EAGVAQSPRYKIIEKRQSVAFWCNPISGHATLYWYQQILGQGPKLLIQFQNNGVVDDSQLPKDRFSAERLKGVDSTLKIQPAKLEDSAVYLCASSLEWQTYEQYFGPGTRLTVT.

The chain carries TRBV5-4 and TRBJ1-2, with 10 bases lining up with TRBD1. CDR1 SGHNT and CDR2 YYREEE come from the germline V gene (reference sequence). Unmatched junction bases numbered 9, after V lost 4 bases and J lost 6 bases. This CDR3 spans 15 amino acids. DNA for the CDR3: TGTGCCAGCAGCCATCCCGGGACAGGGGACAATGGCTACACCTTC. Residues: CASSHPGTGDNGYTF.

The chain employs TRBV6-5 and TRBJ2-7; 9 nucleotides align to TRBD2. CDR3 length: 16 residues. Trimming at V came to 0 bases and at J to 9 bases, leaving 12 bases not matched to a gene. Germline CDR1 is MNHEY and CDR2 is SVGAGI. In DNA, the CDR3 is TGTGCCAGCAGTTACTCTTTTCCTAGCGGGGTATTTGTGCAGTACTTC. As protein: CASSYSFPSGVFVQYF.

A word on this clone: Other DNA sequences of this sample code for an identical CDR3. The chain joins TRBV5-1 to TRBJ1-2; D may be TRBD1 (5 bases). Germline loops: CDR1 SGHRS, CDR2 YFSETQ. V was clipped by 4 bases and J by 3 bases, with 10 bases between them. This CDR3 is built from 13 residues. CDR3 in amino acids: CASSPQGDYGYTF. In nucleotides, the CDR3 is TGCGCCAGCAGCCCCCAGGGTGACTATGGCTACACCTTC.

V is TRBV10-3 and J is TRBJ2-3; TRBD2 matches at 8 bases. This CDR3 has 12 amino acids. V shed 10 bases and J 5 bases; nucleotides not matched to a gene: 5. Germline lookup yields CDR1 ENHRY and CDR2 SYGVKD. In DNA form, the CDR3 reads TGTGCCACGCGGGGGGCGGGAGATACGCAGTATTTT. As protein: CATRGAGDTQYF.

V gene TRBV6-1 combines with J gene TRBJ1-6, with 8 bases identical to TRBD1. The CDR3 covers 14 residues. Trimming took 5 bases from V and 9 from J; bases not matched to a gene: 6. Germline CDR1 reads MNHNS; CDR2 reads SASEGT. CDR3: CASSSRQGSSPLHF. The CDR3 bases are TGTGCCAGCAGTTCCCGACAGGGGAGTTCACCCCTCCACTTT.

This chain links TRBV10-2 with TRBJ2-7; a weak D match, TRBD1 (6 bases). The V gene lost 7 bases and the J gene lost 2 bases, with 12 bases spanning the gap. The CDR3 runs 13 residues. The germline V gene has CDR1 WSHSY and CDR2 SAAADI. The CDR3 protein is CASTDTGPYEQYF. Here the CDR3 DNA reads TGCGCCAGCACCGACACAGGGCCCTACGAGCAGTACTTC.

The chain couples TRBV20-1 to TRBJ2-1; no clear D gene. This CDR3 is built from 11 residues. V lost 1 base, J lost 8 bases, and 6 bases lay in between. Germline V gives CDR1 DFQATT, CDR2 SNEGSKA (reference sequence). The CDR3 nucleotides are TGCAGTGCTAGAGTACAGTATGAGCAGTTCTTC. As protein: CSARVQYEQFF.

This clone was seen more than once but under ten times. The J gene is TRBJ1-4, the V gene TRBV29-1; no clear D. The germline V gene encodes CDR1 SQVTM and CDR2 ANQGSEA. There are 11 residues in the CDR3. V was clipped by 1 base and J by 8 bases, with 5 bases between them. CDR3 region: CSVEVREKLFF. Here the CDR3 DNA reads TGCAGCGTTGAAGTCCGGGAAAAACTGTTTTTT.

A single count supports this clone. V gene TRBV5-1 combines with J gene TRBJ2-3; no clear D gene. Germline CDR1 reads SGHRS; CDR2 reads YFSETQ. The germline V and J ends were trimmed by 7 bases and 2 bases, with 11 bases remaining between them. The CDR3 totals 13 residues. Here the CDR3 DNA reads TGCGCCAGCGCGGATTCCTTCACAGATACGCAGTATTTT. Translation gives CASADSFTDTQYF.

The rearrangement joins TRBV29-1 to TRBJ1-2, with a tentative D call TRBD1 (5 bases). This CDR3 is built from 13 residues. Germline V gene data show CDR1 as SQVTM and CDR2 as ANQGSEA. V was clipped by 6 bases and J by 2 bases, with 13 bases between them. Written as DNA, the CDR3 is TGCAGCGTAAATAAGGGGCCGAACTATGGCTACACCTTC. This translates into CSVNKGPNYGYTF.

This clone was recorded at least ten times. The chain carries TRBV6-6 and TRBJ1-1, with a possible D match to TRBD1 (5 bases). Germline-derived CDR1 and CDR2 are MNHNY and SVGAGI (reference sequence). The CDR3 has 13 residues. V was pared by 6 bases and J by 4 bases, with 12 bases between. The CDR3, as DNA: TGTGCCAGCAGGGGGCAGGCAACCACTGAAGCTTTCTTT. It codes for CASRGQATTEAFF.

The gene calls are TRBV19 and TRBJ1-1, with D unresolved. This CDR3 has 12 residues. Trimming pared 5 bases from V and 10 bases from J, leaving 14 bases between. Germline loops: CDR1 LNHDA, CDR2 SQIVND (reference sequence). For the CDR3, the DNA is TGTGCCAGTAGTCCGCCGACTCAAGCAGCTTTCTTT. As protein: CASSPPTQAAFF.

V usage is TRBV27 and J usage is TRBJ1-1; a weak D match, TRBD1 (5 bases). Trimming left V 0 bases short and J 5 bases short, with 13 bases between. CDR3 length: 15 residues. Looked up from germline, CDR1 is MNHEY and CDR2 is SMNVEV (reference sequence). The CDR3, as DNA: TGTGCCAGCAGTTTATCGATGGGGGGGAGTACTGAAGCTTTCTTT. Amino acids: CASSLSMGGSTEAFF.

This clone turned up a few times. The V gene is TRBV9, the J gene TRBJ2-1; 10 bases agree with TRBD2. CDR1 is SGDLS, CDR2 YYNGEE, per germline. The CDR3 runs 19 residues. V was pared by 1 base and J by 1 base, with 11 bases of the junction left unmatched. Here the CDR3 DNA reads TGTGCCAGCAGCGTAAGTCAATTAGCGGGGGGCCGGTCCTACAATGAGCAGTTCTTC. This codes for CASSVSQLAGGRSYNEQFF.

This chain uses TRBV10-3 with TRBJ2-5, with 9 bases fitting TRBD1. V was clipped by 2 bases and J by 5 bases; unmatched bases: 3. The CDR3 has 14 residues. CDR1 and CDR2 from the germline V gene are ENHRY and SYGVKD. CDR3 region: CAISEGQGRETQYF. The CDR3 DNA reads TGTGCCATCAGTGAGGGACAGGGGCGGGAGACCCAGTACTTC.

This clone has just a few counts. V is TRBV6-5 and J is TRBJ2-7; tentatively, D is TRBD1 (6 bases). CDR1 and CDR2 from the germline V gene are MNHEY and SVGAGI. V lost 0 bases to trimming and J lost 2 bases, with 11 bases between them. CDR3 length: 15 residues. The CDR3 region has the DNA TGTGCCAGCAGTTACTCCCGGGACAAAACCTACGAGCAGTACTTC. Translated: CASSYSRDKTYEQYF.

This chain links TRBV19 with TRBJ1-5, with TRBD1 as a possible D gene (6 bases). CDR3 length equals 14 residues. CDR1 LNHDA and CDR2 SQIVND come from the germline V gene (reference sequence). V was trimmed by 4 bases and J by 4 bases, leaving 11 bases between them. For the CDR3, the DNA is TGTGCCAGTAGTAAACAGGGCGATAATCAGCCCCAGCATTTT. It yields the protein CASSKQGDNQPQHF.

This clone was recorded once. The CDR3 DNA reads as TGTGCCAGCAGCGTAGAGGCGGGGGGGGGTTTGTCTCCCACAGATACGCAGTATTTT. Encoded protein: CASSVEAGGGLSPTDTQYF. The chain uses TRBV9 and TRBJ2-3, with 9 bases lining up with TRBD2. V was clipped by 0 bases and J by 2 bases; unmatched bases: 13. Germline CDR1 and CDR2: SGDLS and YYNGEE. The CDR3 consists of 19 residues.